Below, 14 T cell receptor beta chains from the same sample are listed, as sequenced in a study of T-cell reconstitution after alpha-beta-depleted transplantation in children. During its preparation, the TCRbeta library received unique molecular identifiers. Using its own MiXCR run on the PCR reads, TCRdb lists one record per CDR3 protein. The table has a few hundred thousand distinct CDR3 sequences, roughly 43% seen once. The starting material was PBMCs, obtained before TCRalphabeta/CD19-depleted stem cell transplant. These receptors were taken from a girl aged 2 to 9 with aplastic anemia, due to receive a stem cell transplant.

This chain links TRBV7-6 with TRBJ2-7, with 9 bases matching TRBD1. The germline V gene has CDR1 SGHVS and CDR2 FNYEAQ. Germline trimming cut 0 bases from V and 2 bases from J; bases unmatched to any gene: 5. The CDR3 is 16 amino acids. The CDR3 sequence is CASSLAGQGNAYEQYF. DNA of the CDR3: TGTGCCAGCAGCTTAGCCGGACAGGGGAATGCCTACGAGCAGTACTTC.

This chain links TRBV6-5 with TRBJ2-2; D gene uncertain. Trimming left V 4 bases short and J 6 bases short, with 9 bases between. The CDR3 is 13 amino acids. Germline CDR1 MNHEY, CDR2 SVGAGI. Here the CDR3 reads CASSSTRAGELFF. The CDR3 nucleotides read TGTGCCAGCAGTTCCACCCGGGCCGGGGAGCTGTTTTTT.

This clonotype was observed at least ten times. The chain combines TRBV12-3 or TRBV12-4 with TRBJ2-1, with D maybe TRBD2 (5 bases). V lost 6 bases to trimming and J lost 4 bases, with 10 bases between them. The CDR3 length is 13 residues. CDR3 in DNA: TGTGCCAGCAGACCCCGGACTTACAATGAGCAGTTCTTC. Translation gives CASRPRTYNEQFF.

The genes are TRBV12-3 or TRBV12-4 and TRBJ1-1; D is unclear. The CDR3 has 14 residues. Trimming cost V 6 bases and J 4 bases, with 15 bases left between them. The CDR3: CASSPGGRGTEAFF. In DNA form, the CDR3 reads TGTGCCAGCAGCCCCGGCGGGAGAGGCACTGAAGCTTTCTTT.

The rearrangement links TRBV29-1 to TRBJ2-5, with D perhaps matching TRBD1 (5 bases). This CDR3 is 11 amino acids long. V was clipped by 4 bases and J by 3 bases, with 6 bases between them. Germline-derived CDR1 and CDR2 are SQVTM and ANQGSEA. CDR3 nucleotide sequence: TGCAGCGTTGTGGACAAAGAGACCCAGTACTTC. Its protein is CSVVDKETQYF.

The V gene is TRBV12-3 or TRBV12-4, the J gene TRBJ1-5, with no clear D. Trimming removed 1 base at V and 7 bases at J, with 11 bases between. The CDR3 is 14 residues long. CDR3 amino acids: CASSLVGPGQPQHF. CDR3 in DNA: TGTGCCAGCAGTTTAGTTGGGCCCGGACAGCCCCAGCATTTT.

A few counts support this clonotype. This rearrangement joins TRBV6-1 to TRBJ2-3; TRBD1 might be the D (5 bases). The CDR3 covers 15 residues. CDR1 MNHNS and CDR2 SASEGT come from the germline V gene. The V end lost 7 bases, the J end lost 2 bases, and 16 bases lay between the germline ends. CDR3 in DNA: TGTGCCAGCACCAACCCGGGTGGGGCCACAGATACGCAGTATTTT. The encoded protein is CASTNPGGATDTQYF.

The rearrangement joins TRBV3-1 to TRBJ2-5, with 8 positions matching TRBD1. The V segment lost 5 bases and the J segment 5 bases; nucleotides outside the gene matches: 4. CDR1 is LGHDT, CDR2 YNNKEL, per germline (reference sequence). The CDR3 has 13 amino acids. The CDR3 region has the DNA TGTGCCAGCAGCTTGGACAGGGTTGAGACCCAGTACTTC. Translating gives CASSLDRVETQYF.

This clonotype was seen ten or more times. The genes are TRBV6-1 and TRBJ2-2; D unresolved. The CDR3 length is 16 residues. The germline V gene has CDR1 MNHNS and CDR2 SASEGT. The V end was cut by 6 bases, the J end by 0 bases, with 14 bases between. Here the CDR3 reads CASSPWQLTNTGELFF. As DNA, the CDR3 is TGTGCCAGCAGCCCGTGGCAGTTGACGAACACCGGGGAGCTGTTTTTT.

V and J are TRBV20-1 and TRBJ2-7, with a tentative D call TRBD2 (5 bases). This CDR3 has 12 residues. From germline, CDR1 is DFQATT and CDR2 SNEGSKA (reference sequence). V was trimmed by 5 bases and J by 0 bases, leaving 8 bases between them. CDR3 DNA sequence: TGCAGTGCTTACGGAGGCTCCTACGAGCAGTACTTC. Amino acids: CSAYGGSYEQYF.

This clonotype came up many times. CDR3 DNA sequence: TGCGCCAGCAGCCAATCCGGACTAGCGGTAACAGATACGCAGTATTTT. Translated, it gives CASSQSGLAVTDTQYF. V is TRBV4-1 and J is TRBJ2-3, with 10 bases matching TRBD2. V shed 2 bases, J shed 3 bases, and the junction held 5 bases outside the gene matches. CDR3 length equals 16 residues. CDR1 is MGHRA, CDR2 YSYEKL, per germline.

The chain recombines TRBV4-2 with TRBJ2-5; D unresolved. V lost 9 bases and J lost 4, with 6 bases in between. The CDR3 contains 10 residues. Germline-derived CDR1 and CDR2 are LGHNA and YNFKEQ. CDR3 residues: CARIRETQYF. The DNA of the CDR3 is TGTGCCAGGATAAGAGAGACCCAGTACTTC.

The chain couples TRBV12-3 or TRBV12-4 to TRBJ2-4, with 9 bases lining up with TRBD1. The CDR3 consists of 13 residues. V lost 7 bases to trimming and J lost 7 bases; unmatched junction nucleotides: 5. The CDR3 DNA sequence: TGTGCCAGCACCGGACAGGGGCAGAACATTCAGTACTTC. This translates into CASTGQGQNIQYF.

This clonotype was detected ten times or more. The rearrangement links TRBV2 to TRBJ2-1, with D possibly TRBD2 on 6 matching bases. The ends were cut back, 7 bases at V and 6 bases at J, with 19 bases in the middle. The CDR3 spans 15 residues. Germline CDR1 SNHLY, CDR2 FYNNEI. In DNA, the CDR3 is TGTGCCAGCAACCCCCGGCGGGATACGCGCAATGAGCAGTTCTTC. Amino acid sequence: CASNPRRDTRNEQFF.